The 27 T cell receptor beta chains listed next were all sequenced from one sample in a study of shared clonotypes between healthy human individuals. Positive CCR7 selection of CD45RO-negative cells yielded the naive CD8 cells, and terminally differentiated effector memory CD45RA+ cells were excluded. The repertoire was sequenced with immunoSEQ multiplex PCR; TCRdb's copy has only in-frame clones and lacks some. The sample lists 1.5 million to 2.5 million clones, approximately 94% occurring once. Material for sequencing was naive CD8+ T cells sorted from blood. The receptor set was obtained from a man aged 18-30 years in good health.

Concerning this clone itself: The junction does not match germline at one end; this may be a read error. The CDR3 sequence is CASSLERTGFYEQYF. For the CDR3, the DNA is TGTGCCAGTAGTCTAGAAAGGACAGGTTTCTACGAGCAGTACTTC. The V and J genes are TRBV19 and TRBJ2-7; 7 bases map to TRBD1. Per germline, CDR1 LNHDA and CDR2 SQIVND (reference sequence). There are 15 residues in the CDR3. Complete variable domain (other parts from reference TRBV19 and TRBJ2-7): DGGITQSPKYLFRKEGQNVTLSCEQNLNHDAMYWYRQDPGQGLRLIYYSQIVNDFQKGDIAEGYSVSREKKESFPLTVTSAQKNPTAFYLCASSLERTGFYEQYFGPGTRLTVT.

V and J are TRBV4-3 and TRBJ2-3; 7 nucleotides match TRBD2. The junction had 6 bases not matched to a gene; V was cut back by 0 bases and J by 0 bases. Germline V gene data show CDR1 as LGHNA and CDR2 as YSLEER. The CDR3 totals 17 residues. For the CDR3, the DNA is TGCGCCAGCAGCCAAGATGTAGCGGGTACTAGCACAGATACGCAGTATTTT. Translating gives CASSQDVAGTSTDTQYF.

CDR3 sequence: CASRGLEGLRDEQFF. CDR3 coding DNA: TGTGCCAGCAGGGGACTAGAGGGTTTGCGCGATGAGCAGTTCTTC. The rearrangement joins TRBV7-9 to TRBJ2-1; 8 bases line up with TRBD2. Trimming took 6 bases from V and 8 from J; bases not matched to a gene: 12. The CDR3 sequence is 15 residues long. Germline V gene lookup returns CDR1 SEHNR and CDR2 FQNEAQ (reference sequence).

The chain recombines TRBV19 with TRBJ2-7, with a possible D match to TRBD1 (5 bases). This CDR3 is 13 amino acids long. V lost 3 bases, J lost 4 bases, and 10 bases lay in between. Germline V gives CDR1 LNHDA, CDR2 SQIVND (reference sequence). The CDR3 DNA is TGTGCCAGTAGTATGGGGCCGCAGTACGAGCAGTACTTC. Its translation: CASSMGPQYEQYF.

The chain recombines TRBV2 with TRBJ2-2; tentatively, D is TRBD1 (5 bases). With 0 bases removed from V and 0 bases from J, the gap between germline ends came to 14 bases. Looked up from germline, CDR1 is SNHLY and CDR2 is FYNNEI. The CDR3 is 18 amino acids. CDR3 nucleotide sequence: TGTGCCAGCAGTGAAGCTTGGACACTTAAGTCGAACACCGGGGAGCTGTTTTTT. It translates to CASSEAWTLKSNTGELFF.

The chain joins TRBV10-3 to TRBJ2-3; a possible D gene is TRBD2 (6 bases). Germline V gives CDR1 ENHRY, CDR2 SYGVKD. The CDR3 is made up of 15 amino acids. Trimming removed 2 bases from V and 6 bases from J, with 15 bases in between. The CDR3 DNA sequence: TGTGCCATCAGTGAGCCGGGACTGGGGTCGGATACGCAGTATTTT. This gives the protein CAISEPGLGSDTQYF.

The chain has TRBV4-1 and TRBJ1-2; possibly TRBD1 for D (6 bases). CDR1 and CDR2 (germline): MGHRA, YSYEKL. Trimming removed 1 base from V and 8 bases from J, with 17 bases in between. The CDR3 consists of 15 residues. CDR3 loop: CASSQVTPGAGGYTF. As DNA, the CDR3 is TGCGCCAGCAGCCAAGTAACCCCAGGGGCGGGGGGCTACACCTTC.

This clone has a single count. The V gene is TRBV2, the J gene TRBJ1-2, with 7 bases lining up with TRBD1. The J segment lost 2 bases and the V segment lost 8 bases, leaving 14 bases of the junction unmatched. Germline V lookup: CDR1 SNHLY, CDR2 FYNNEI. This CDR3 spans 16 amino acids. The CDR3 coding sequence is TGTGCCAGCTATCCGACAGGGAGTAAGGAGAACTATGGCTACACCTTC. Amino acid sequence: CASYPTGSKENYGYTF.

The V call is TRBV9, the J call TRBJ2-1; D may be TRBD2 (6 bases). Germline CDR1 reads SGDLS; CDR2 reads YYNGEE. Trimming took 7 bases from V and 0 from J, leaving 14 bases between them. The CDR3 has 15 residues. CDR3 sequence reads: CASGSGGSSYNEQFF. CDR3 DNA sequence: TGTGCCAGCGGATCTGGGGGGAGCTCCTACAATGAGCAGTTCTTC.

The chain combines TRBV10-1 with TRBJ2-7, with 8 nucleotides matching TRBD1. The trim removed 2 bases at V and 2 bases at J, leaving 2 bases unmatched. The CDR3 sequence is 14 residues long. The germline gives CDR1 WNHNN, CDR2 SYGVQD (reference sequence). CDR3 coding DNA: TGCGCCAGCAGTGAGGACAGGGGCGCCTACGAGCAGTACTTC. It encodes CASSEDRGAYEQYF.

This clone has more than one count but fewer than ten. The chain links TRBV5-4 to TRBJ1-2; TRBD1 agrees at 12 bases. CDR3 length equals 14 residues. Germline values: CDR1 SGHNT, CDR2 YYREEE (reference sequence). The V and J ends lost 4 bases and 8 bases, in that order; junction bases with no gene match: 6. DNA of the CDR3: TGTGCCAGCAGCATGGGACAGGGGGCGCGAGGCTACACCTTC. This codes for CASSMGQGARGYTF.

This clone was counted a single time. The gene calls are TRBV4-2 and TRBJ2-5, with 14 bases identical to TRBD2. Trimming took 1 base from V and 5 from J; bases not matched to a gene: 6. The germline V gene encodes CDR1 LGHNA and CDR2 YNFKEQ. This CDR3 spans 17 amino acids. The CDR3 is CASSQAGLAGAGETQYF. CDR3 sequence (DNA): TGTGCCAGCAGCCAAGCGGGACTAGCGGGGGCTGGGGAGACCCAGTACTTC.

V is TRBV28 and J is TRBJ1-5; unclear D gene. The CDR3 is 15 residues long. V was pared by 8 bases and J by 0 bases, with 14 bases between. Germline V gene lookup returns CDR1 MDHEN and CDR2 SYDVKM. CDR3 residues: CASQFPNSSNQPQHF. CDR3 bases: TGTGCCAGCCAGTTCCCAAATAGTAGCAATCAGCCCCAGCATTTT.

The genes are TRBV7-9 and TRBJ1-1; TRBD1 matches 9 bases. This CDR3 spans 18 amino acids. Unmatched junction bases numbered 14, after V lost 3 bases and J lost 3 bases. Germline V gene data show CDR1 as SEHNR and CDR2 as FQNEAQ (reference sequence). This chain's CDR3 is CASSFFPWTGDGDTEAFF. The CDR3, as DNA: TGTGCCAGCAGCTTTTTCCCCTGGACAGGGGACGGGGACACTGAAGCTTTCTTT.

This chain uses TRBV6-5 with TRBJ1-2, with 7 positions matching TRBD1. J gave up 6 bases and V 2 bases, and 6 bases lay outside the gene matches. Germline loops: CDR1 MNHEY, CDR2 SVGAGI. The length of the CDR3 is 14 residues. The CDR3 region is CASSYRDRVDGYTF. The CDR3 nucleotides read TGTGCCAGCAGTTACCGCGACAGGGTGGATGGCTACACCTTC.

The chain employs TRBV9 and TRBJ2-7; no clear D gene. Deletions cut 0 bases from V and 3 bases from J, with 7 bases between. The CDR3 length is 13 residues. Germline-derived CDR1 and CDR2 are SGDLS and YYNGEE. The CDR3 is CASSVGPHYEQYF. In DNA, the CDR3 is TGTGCCAGCAGCGTAGGCCCTCACTACGAGCAGTACTTC.

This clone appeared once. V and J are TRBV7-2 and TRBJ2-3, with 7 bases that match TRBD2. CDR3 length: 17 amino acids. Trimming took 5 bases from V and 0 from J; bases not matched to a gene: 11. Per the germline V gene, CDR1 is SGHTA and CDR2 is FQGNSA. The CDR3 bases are TGTGCCAGCAGCCCTTCACTAGCGTCTTCTAGCACAGATACGCAGTATTTT. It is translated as CASSPSLASSSTDTQYF.

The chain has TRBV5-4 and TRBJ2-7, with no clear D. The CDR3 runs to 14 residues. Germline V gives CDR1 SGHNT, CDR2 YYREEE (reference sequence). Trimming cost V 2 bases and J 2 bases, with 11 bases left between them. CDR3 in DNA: TGTGCCAGCAGCTTATCCGGTATGACCTACGAGCAGTACTTC. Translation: CASSLSGMTYEQYF.

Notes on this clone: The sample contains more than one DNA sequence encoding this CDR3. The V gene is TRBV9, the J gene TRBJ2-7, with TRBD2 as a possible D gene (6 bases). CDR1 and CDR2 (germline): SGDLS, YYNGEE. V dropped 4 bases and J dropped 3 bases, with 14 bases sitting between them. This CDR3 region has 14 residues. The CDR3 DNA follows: TGTGCCAGCAGCCCGGGACTTGGAGGCTACGAGCAGTACTTC. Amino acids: CASSPGLGGYEQYF.

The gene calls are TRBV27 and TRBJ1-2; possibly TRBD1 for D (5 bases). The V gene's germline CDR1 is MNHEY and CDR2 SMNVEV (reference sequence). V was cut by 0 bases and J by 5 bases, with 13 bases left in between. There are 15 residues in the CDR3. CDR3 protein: CASSLSGGDGYGYTF. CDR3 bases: TGTGCCAGCAGTTTATCGGGGGGGGACGGTTATGGCTACACCTTC.

The CDR3 is CASSLDGGPVYGYTF. The CDR3 region has the DNA TGCGCCAGCAGCTTGGACGGGGGGCCGGTCTATGGCTACACCTTC. The rearrangement joins TRBV5-1 to TRBJ1-2; possible D gene TRBD1, 6 bases. The CDR3 has 15 residues. Trimming shortened V by 0 bases and J by 4 bases, and 13 bases separated the two germline ends. CDR1 is SGHRS and CDR2 is YFSETQ in the germline V gene.

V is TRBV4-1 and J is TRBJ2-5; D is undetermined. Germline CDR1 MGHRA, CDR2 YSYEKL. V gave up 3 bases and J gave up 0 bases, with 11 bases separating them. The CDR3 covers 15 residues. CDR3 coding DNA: TGCGCCAGCAGCCATCGCAGCCAGGACCAAGAGACCCAGTACTTC. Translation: CASSHRSQDQETQYF.

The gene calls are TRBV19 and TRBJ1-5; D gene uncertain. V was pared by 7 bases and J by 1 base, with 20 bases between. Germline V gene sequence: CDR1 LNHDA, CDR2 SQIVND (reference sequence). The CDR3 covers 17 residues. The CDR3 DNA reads TGTGCCAGTACCCCTGGGATCGGGGTGGAGAGCAATCAGCCCCAGCATTTT. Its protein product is CASTPGIGVESNQPQHF.

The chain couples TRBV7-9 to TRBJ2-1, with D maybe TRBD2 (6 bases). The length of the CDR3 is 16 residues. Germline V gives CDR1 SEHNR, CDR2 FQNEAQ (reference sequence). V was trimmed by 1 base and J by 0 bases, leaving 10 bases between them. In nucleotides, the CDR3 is TGTGCCAGCAGCTTAGTAATAGCGGTCTCCTACAATGAGCAGTTCTTC. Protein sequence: CASSLVIAVSYNEQFF.

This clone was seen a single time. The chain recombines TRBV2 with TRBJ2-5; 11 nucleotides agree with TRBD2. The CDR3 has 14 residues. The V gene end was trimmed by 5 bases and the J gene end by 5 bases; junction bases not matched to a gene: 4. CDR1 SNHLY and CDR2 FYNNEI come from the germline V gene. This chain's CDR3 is CASSLAGGGETQYF. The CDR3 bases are TGTGCCAGCAGTCTAGCGGGAGGTGGGGAGACCCAGTACTTC.

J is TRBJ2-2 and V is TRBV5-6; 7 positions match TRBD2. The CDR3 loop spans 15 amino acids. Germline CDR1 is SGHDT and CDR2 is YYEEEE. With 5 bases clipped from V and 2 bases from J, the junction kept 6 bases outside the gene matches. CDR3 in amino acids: CASRTGTTNTGELFF. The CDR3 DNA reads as TGTGCCAGCAGAACCGGGACTACCAACACCGGGGAGCTGTTTTTT.

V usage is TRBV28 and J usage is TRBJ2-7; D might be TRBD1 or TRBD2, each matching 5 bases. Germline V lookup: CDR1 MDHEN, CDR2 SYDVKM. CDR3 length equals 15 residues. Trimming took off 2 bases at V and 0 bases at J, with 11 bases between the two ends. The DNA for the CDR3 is TGTGCCAGCAGTTTAACAGGTGGAGGCTCCTACGAGCAGTACTTC. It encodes CASSLTGGGSYEQYF.